Sequencing of this TCR beta chain was carried out in a study of shared clonotypes between healthy human individuals. Germline loops: CDR1 SGHVS, CDR2 FQNEAQ. Losses at the gene ends were 2 bases for V and 3 bases for J; bases not matched to a gene: 3. CDR3 size: 15 residues. On sorted subsets, replicate PCRs used approximately 190 ng DNA, or 27,000 or so T cell genomes. TCRdb's table, derived via immunoSEQ multiplex PCR, lists solely in-frame clones and lacks some. The sample records millions of clones, 95% being singletons. The source of this sequence is a man between 18 and 29 years old in good health. Sample: naive CD4+ T cells sorted from blood. Stated subset: CD45RA+ positively selected. V is TRBV7-8 and J is TRBJ2-7, with 11 bases lining up with TRBD2. CDR3: CASSLPGTSGYEQYF. The CDR3 DNA reads TGTGCCAGCAGCTTACCTGGGACTAGCGGCTACGAGCAGTACTTC.